This TCR beta chain was obtained from a study of glioma-infiltrating T cells after dendritic cell vaccination. Blood PBMC samples: pre-vaccination, two weeks post third vaccination, and at tumor progression. Germline values: CDR1 SNHLY, CDR2 FYNNEI. The CDR3 consists of 16 residues. Losses at the gene ends were 6 bases for V and 4 bases for J; bases not matched to a gene: 11. The data were produced by immunoSEQ multiplex PCR, yet TCRdb's version contains in-frame clones alone and is incomplete. The sample consists of under 100,000 clones, 70% to 90% of them appearing once. The J gene is TRBJ2-3, the V gene TRBV2; 9 nucleotides match TRBD1. Here the sequenced sample was blood, taken before dendritic cell vaccination. This receptor was obtained from a human donor with glioblastoma. The CDR3 coding sequence is TGTGCCAGCAGCGAGGGGGGACAGGGTAAGCCAGATACGCAGTATTTT. It codes for CASSEGGQGKPDTQYF.